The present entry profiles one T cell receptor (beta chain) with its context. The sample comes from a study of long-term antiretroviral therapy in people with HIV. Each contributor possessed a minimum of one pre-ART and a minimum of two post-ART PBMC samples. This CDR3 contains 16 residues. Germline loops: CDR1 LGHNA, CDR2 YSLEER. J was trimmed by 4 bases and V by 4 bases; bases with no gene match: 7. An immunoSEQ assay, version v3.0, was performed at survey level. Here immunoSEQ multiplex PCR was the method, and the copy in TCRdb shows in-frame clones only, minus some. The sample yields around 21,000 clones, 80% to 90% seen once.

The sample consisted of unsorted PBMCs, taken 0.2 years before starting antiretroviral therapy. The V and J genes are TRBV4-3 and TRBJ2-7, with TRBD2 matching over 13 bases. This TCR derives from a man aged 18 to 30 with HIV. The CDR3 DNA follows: TGCGCCAGCAGCCCCCGGACTAGCGGGGGTAAGTACGAGCAGTACTTC. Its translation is CASSPRTSGGKYEQYF.